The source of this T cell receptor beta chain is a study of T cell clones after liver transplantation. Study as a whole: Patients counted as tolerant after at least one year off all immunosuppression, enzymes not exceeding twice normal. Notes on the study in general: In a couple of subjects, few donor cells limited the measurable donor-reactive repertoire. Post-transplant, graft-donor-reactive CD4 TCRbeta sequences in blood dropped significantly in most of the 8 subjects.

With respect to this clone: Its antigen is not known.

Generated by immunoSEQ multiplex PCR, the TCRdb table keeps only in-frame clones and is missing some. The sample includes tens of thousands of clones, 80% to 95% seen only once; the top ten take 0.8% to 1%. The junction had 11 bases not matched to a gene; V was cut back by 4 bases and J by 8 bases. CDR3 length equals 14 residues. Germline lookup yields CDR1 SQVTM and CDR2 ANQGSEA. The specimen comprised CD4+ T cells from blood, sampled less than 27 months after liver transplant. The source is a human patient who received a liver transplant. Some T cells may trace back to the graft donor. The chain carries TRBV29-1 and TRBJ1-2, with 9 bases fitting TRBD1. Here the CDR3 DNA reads TGCAGCGTTGGGCGGACAGGGGATGGTGAGGGCTACACCTTC. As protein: CSVGRTGDGEGYTF.